The 27 T cell receptor beta chains listed next were all sequenced from one sample in a study of OX40 agonist ivuxolimab in advanced cancers. The table came from immunoSEQ multiplex PCR; TCRdb's copy has only in-frame clones and leaves some out. The data show 77,000 or so clones, with under 85% seen just once and roughly 0.48% held by the top ten. The material sequenced was CD4+ or CD8+ T cells sorted from blood, taken in a trial of the OX40 agonist ivuxolimab. The receptor set was obtained from an adult with an advanced solid tumor such as melanoma, head and neck, liver or kidney cancer.

The V gene is TRBV4-3, the J gene TRBJ1-5; TRBD1 agrees at 8 bases. The CDR3 is 15 residues long. V lost 1 base, J lost 2 bases, and 1 base stayed unmatched. The germline V gene has CDR1 LGHNA and CDR2 YSLEER. The CDR3 sequence is CASSQVTGGNQPQHF. The CDR3 coding sequence is TGCGCCAGCAGCCAAGTGACAGGGGGCAATCAGCCCCAGCATTTT.

The gene calls are TRBV28 and TRBJ1-3; D unresolved. CDR1 is MDHEN, CDR2 SYDVKM, per germline. The CDR3 is made up of 17 amino acids. V lost 5 bases and J 8 bases, leaving 25 bases between the germline ends. The CDR3 spells CASSLQQPTSWRDTIYF. As DNA, the CDR3 is TGTGCCAGCAGTCTTCAGCAGCCAACTTCATGGAGGGACACCATATATTTT.

The V and J genes are TRBV29-1 and TRBJ2-7; 8 bases line up with TRBD1. CDR3 length equals 11 residues. J lost 3 bases, V lost 6 bases, and 1 base had no gene match. Germline V CDR1 and CDR2: SQVTM, ANQGSEA. CDR3 sequence reads: CSVDRGYEQYF. The CDR3 DNA is TGCAGCGTCGACAGGGGCTACGAGCAGTACTTC.

This rearrangement joins TRBV5-1 to TRBJ1-2; weak D call: TRBD1 (6 bases). CDR3 length: 16 amino acids. Germline CDR1 SGHRS, CDR2 YFSETQ. Trimming left V 3 bases short and J 3 bases short, with 18 bases between. The CDR3 DNA sequence: TGCGCCAGCAGCTCGCAACAGGGTAGGGATCACTATGGCTACACCTTC. As protein: CASSSQQGRDHYGYTF.

The chain has TRBV5-8 and TRBJ2-5; possibly TRBD2 for D (6 bases). This CDR3 is built from 14 residues. Germline CDR1 reads SGHTS; CDR2 reads YDEGEE. The ends were cut back, 0 bases at V and 7 bases at J, with 13 bases in the middle. CDR3 bases: TGTGCCAGCAGCTTGGCGGAGGGGTTCTTGACCCAGTACTTC. Protein: CASSLAEGFLTQYF. The whole variable domain, filled in from reference TRBV5-8 and TRBJ2-5, reads EAGVTQSPTHLIKTRGQQATLRCSPISGHTSVYWYQQALGLGLQFLLWYDEGEERNRGNFPPRFSGRQFPNYSSELNVNALELEDSALYLCASSLAEGFLTQYFGPGTRLLVL.

The chain combines TRBV5-4 with TRBJ1-4, with 8 bases identical to TRBD1. Trimming took 2 bases from V and 8 from J; bases not matched to a gene: 8. The CDR3 runs to 15 residues. Looked up from germline, CDR1 is SGHNT and CDR2 is YYREEE (reference sequence). The CDR3: CASSFGQGSSEKLFF. CDR3 in DNA: TGTGCCAGCAGCTTTGGACAGGGTTCAAGCGAAAAACTGTTTTTT.

The count of this clone is one. The V and J genes are TRBV28 and TRBJ2-1; 8 nucleotides match TRBD2. This CDR3 comprises 17 residues. Germline CDR1 MDHEN, CDR2 SYDVKM. V was pared by 3 bases and J by 7 bases, with 14 bases of the junction left unmatched. CDR3 DNA: TGTGCCAGCAGTTTGGGATGGGGCCAGGGGACTAGGAATGAGCAGTTCTTC. Its protein is CASSLGWGQGTRNEQFF.

This chain joins TRBV4-2 and TRBJ1-5; D gene ambiguous. The CDR3 extends over 15 amino acids. Germline assignment: CDR1 LGHNA and CDR2 YNFKEQ. V was cut by 1 base and J by 4 bases, with 11 bases left in between. The CDR3 is CASSQAWTANQPQHF. The CDR3 nucleotides read TGTGCCAGCAGCCAAGCGTGGACCGCTAATCAGCCCCAGCATTTT.

This chain links TRBV5-6 with TRBJ1-4; 8 bases are shared with TRBD1. CDR3 length: 15 amino acids. V shed 3 bases, J shed 8 bases, and the junction held 9 bases outside the gene matches. CDR1 and CDR2 from the germline V gene are SGHDT and YYEEEE. The CDR3 spells CASSYYLTGDEKLFF. CDR3 DNA: TGTGCCAGCAGCTATTATCTGACAGGGGACGAAAAACTGTTTTTT.

The chain carries TRBV18 and TRBJ2-2; the D gene could be TRBD1 or TRBD2 (5 bases each). V was shortened by 3 bases and J by 5 bases, with 19 bases between the two germline ends. CDR1 and CDR2 (germline): KGHSH, LQKENI. This CDR3 region has 17 residues. The CDR3 DNA reads as TGTGCCAGCTCACCTCTCCCGGGACGGTTCAGGACCGGGGAGCTGTTTTTT. Amino acid sequence: CASSPLPGRFRTGELFF.

V and J are TRBV6-6 and TRBJ1-2; 9 nucleotides align to TRBD1. The CDR3 is 16 residues long. The ends lost 4 bases at V and 0 bases at J; junction bases unmatched: 6. Germline assignment: CDR1 MNHNY and CDR2 SVGAGI (reference sequence). CDR3 coding DNA: TGTGCCAGCAGTTCCGGACAGGGGAGCCCTAACTATGGCTACACCTTC. Protein: CASSSGQGSPNYGYTF.

The chain has TRBV19 and TRBJ2-5; TRBD1 matches 9 bases. From germline, CDR1 is LNHDA and CDR2 SQIVND (reference sequence). The CDR3 has 14 amino acids. V trimming: 6 bases; J trimming: 4 bases; junction bases outside the gene matches: 6. CDR3 coding DNA: TGTGCCAGTAGGAACGAACAGGGGGCAGAGACCCAGTACTTC. It yields the protein CASRNEQGAETQYF.

The chain carries TRBV6-1 and TRBJ2-3, with TRBD2 identical over 7 bases. V shed 5 bases and J 2 bases; nucleotides not matched to a gene: 7. Germline loops: CDR1 MNHNS, CDR2 SASEGT. The CDR3 covers 15 residues. This CDR3 reads CASSKGLAATDTQYF. CDR3 DNA: TGTGCCAGCAGTAAGGGGCTAGCGGCCACAGATACGCAGTATTTT.

The CDR3 here is CASSEGQGPKHTEAFF. The CDR3 bases are TGTGCCAGCAGTGAAGGACAGGGGCCGAAACACACTGAAGCTTTCTTT. The chain recombines TRBV25-1 with TRBJ1-1; 9 bases align to TRBD1. The CDR3 runs 16 residues. Trimming at V came to 2 bases and at J to 3 bases, leaving 7 bases not matched to a gene. Germline CDR1 is MGHDK and CDR2 is SYGVNS.

The chain recombines TRBV28 with TRBJ1-2; 10 positions match TRBD1. The CDR3 is 16 amino acids. Germline V lookup: CDR1 MDHEN, CDR2 SYDVKM. V lost 7 bases to trimming and J lost 3 bases; unmatched junction nucleotides: 11. CDR3 region: CASKTGGTGAHYGYTF. The CDR3 DNA is TGTGCCAGCAAAACGGGGGGGACAGGGGCCCACTATGGCTACACCTTC.

This sequence joins TRBV7-2 and TRBJ2-7; unclear D gene. The V and J ends lost 1 base and 6 bases respectively, with 13 bases between them. From germline, CDR1 is SGHTA and CDR2 FQGNSA. This CDR3 has 14 amino acids. The CDR3 spells CASSLVTVSPEQYF. Written as DNA, the CDR3 is TGTGCCAGCAGCTTAGTGACCGTCTCTCCCGAGCAGTACTTC.

The chain couples TRBV6-1 to TRBJ1-2; D is unclear. CDR1 and CDR2 from the germline V gene are MNHNS and SASEGT. Trimming took 5 bases from V and 4 from J, leaving 14 bases between them. This CDR3 has 14 residues. In DNA form, the CDR3 reads TGTGCCAGCAGTCAGAGAGTGGATTCCTATGGCTACACCTTC. Amino acid sequence: CASSQRVDSYGYTF.

This clone was recorded once. The chain has TRBV28 and TRBJ2-6; 11 bases fit TRBD2. This CDR3 contains 19 residues. CDR1 and CDR2 from the germline V gene are MDHEN and SYDVKM. V dropped 4 bases and J dropped 1; count of bases not matched to a gene: 9. The CDR3 DNA reads TGTGCCAGCAGTTACTTCACTAGCGGGAGTGGGTCTGGGGCCAACGTCCTGACTTTC. Its translation is CASSYFTSGSGSGANVLTF.

The chain carries TRBV28 and TRBJ2-5; 9 bases fit TRBD1. Germline-derived CDR1 and CDR2 are MDHEN and SYDVKM. Losses at the gene ends were 6 bases for V and 2 bases for J; bases not matched to a gene: 7. The CDR3 totals 15 residues. CDR3 nucleotide sequence: TGTGCCAGCAGACGCGGACAGGGGATTCAAGAGACCCAGTACTTC. Translation: CASRRGQGIQETQYF.

V usage is TRBV7-2 and J usage is TRBJ1-2, with no clear D. Germline-derived CDR1 and CDR2 are SGHTA and FQGNSA. V gave up 4 bases and J gave up 4 bases, with 13 bases separating them. The CDR3 has 14 amino acids. The CDR3 here is CASSSQAGSYGYTF. CDR3 DNA sequence: TGTGCCAGCAGCTCTCAAGCGGGTTCCTATGGCTACACCTTC.

The rearrangement joins TRBV11-3 to TRBJ2-2, with 10 bases lining up with TRBD1. After removal of 5 bases from V and 5 bases from J, the junction contained 5 bases not matched to a gene. CDR1 SGHNT and CDR2 YENEEA come from the germline V gene. This CDR3 is 15 amino acids long. CDR3 amino acids: CASSRDRGRTGELFF. Written as DNA, the CDR3 is TGTGCCAGCAGCAGGGACAGGGGTAGAACCGGGGAGCTGTTTTTT.

The chain links TRBV19 to TRBJ1-5, with D unresolved. V was trimmed by 6 bases and J by 4 bases, leaving 10 bases between them. Germline CDR1 is LNHDA and CDR2 is SQIVND (reference sequence). There are 13 residues in the CDR3. The DNA of the CDR3 is TGTGCCAGTAGCCCTAGGGAAAATCAGCCCCAGCATTTT. This encodes CASSPRENQPQHF.

The sample holds one count of this clone. The chain combines TRBV11-2 with TRBJ2-7; unclear D gene. The V gene's germline CDR1 is SGHAT and CDR2 FQNNGV. V lost 0 bases and J 0 bases, leaving 6 bases between the germline ends. There are 14 residues in the CDR3. The DNA for the CDR3 is TGTGCCAGCAGCTTAGATCTCGGCTCCTACGAGCAGTACTTC. Translation gives CASSLDLGSYEQYF.

The rearrangement uses TRBV18 and TRBJ2-1; 13 positions match TRBD2. V trimming: 5 bases; J trimming: 9 bases; junction bases outside the gene matches: 10. Per germline, CDR1 KGHSH and CDR2 LQKENI. The CDR3 contains 16 residues. The CDR3 loop reads CASSVPGTSGAGEQFF. CDR3 DNA sequence: TGTGCCAGCTCAGTCCCCGGGACTAGCGGGGCCGGTGAGCAGTTCTTC.

The V and J genes are TRBV6-6 and TRBJ1-5; D is possibly TRBD1 (5 bases). This CDR3 is 16 amino acids long. Germline loops: CDR1 MNHNY, CDR2 SVGAGI (reference sequence). With 5 bases removed from V and 7 bases from J, the gap between germline ends came to 21 bases. The CDR3 is CASSVNQAPGGQPQHF. As DNA, the CDR3 is TGTGCCAGCAGTGTTAATCAGGCCCCTGGGGGGCAGCCCCAGCATTTT.

The chain carries TRBV5-1 and TRBJ1-1; 9 bases match TRBD1. V lost 5 bases, J lost 4 bases, and 9 bases stayed unmatched. In germline, CDR1 is SGHRS, CDR2 YFSETQ. The CDR3 contains 15 residues. CDR3 in DNA: TGCGCCAGCAGTTCGGGACAGGGCCTACTCACTGAAGCTTTCTTT. This gives the protein CASSSGQGLLTEAFF.

The chain couples TRBV5-1 to TRBJ2-2; 7 bases agree with TRBD2. The J segment lost 7 bases and the V segment lost 0 bases, leaving 9 bases of the junction unmatched. Looked up from germline, CDR1 is SGHRS and CDR2 is YFSETQ. The CDR3 contains 16 residues. DNA of the CDR3: TGCGCCAGCAGCTTGGGCGAGCGGGGTATAGGCGGGGAGCTGTTTTTT. It specifies CASSLGERGIGGELFF.